This entry lists 9 T cell receptor beta chains sequenced from one sample in a study of radiotherapy plus CTLA-4 blockade in lung cancer. Sequencing was performed with immunoSEQ multiplex PCR; in TCRdb, only in-frame clones are kept and a portion is missing. The data show more than 25,000 clones, less than 80% seen once. Source: peripheral blood, taken from a patient treated with radiotherapy plus ipilimumab. These receptors were taken from a human donor with non-small cell lung cancer who had stable disease on radiotherapy plus ipilimumab.

The chain couples TRBV6-1 to TRBJ2-3; 7 bases fit TRBD2. The germline CDR1 and CDR2 sequences are MNHNS and SASEGT. The CDR3 runs to 15 residues. V shed 2 bases, J shed 1 base, and the junction held 3 bases outside the gene matches. CDR3 coding DNA: TGTGCCAGCAGTGAACAGCGGGGCGGCACAGATACGCAGTATTTT. Protein sequence: CASSEQRGGTDTQYF.

This chain connects TRBV6-5 to TRBJ1-1; D gene uncertain. The V gene's germline CDR1 is MNHEY and CDR2 SVGAGI. The CDR3 length is 13 residues. V lost 1 base and J 3 bases, leaving 6 bases between the germline ends. In DNA form, the CDR3 reads TGTGCCAGCAGTTACTTCCAGTACACTGAAGCTTTCTTT. This codes for CASSYFQYTEAFF.

The chain joins TRBV29-1 to TRBJ1-1; D gene ambiguous. The CDR3 has 12 residues. Between the trimmed V and J ends, which lost 4 bases and 3 bases, there was a span of 9 bases. Per the germline V gene, CDR1 is SQVTM and CDR2 is ANQGSEA. CDR3 protein: CSVVGLDTEAFF. The CDR3 coding sequence is TGCAGCGTTGTAGGGTTGGACACTGAAGCTTTCTTT.

The chain has TRBV10-3 and TRBJ1-1, with D tentatively TRBD1 (6 bases). The CDR3 spans 14 residues. The germline CDR1 and CDR2 sequences are ENHRY and SYGVKD. Trimming pared 3 bases from V and 3 bases from J, leaving 11 bases between. The CDR3 bases are TGTGCCATCAGTGAAGTCAGGGGAGACACTGAAGCTTTCTTT. Translated, it gives CAISEVRGDTEAFF.

The chain links TRBV7-2 to TRBJ2-7, with D unresolved. V was cut by 0 bases and J by 4 bases, with 7 bases left in between. The germline V gene encodes CDR1 SGHTA and CDR2 FQGNSA. CDR3 length equals 13 residues. The CDR3 protein is CASSLADTYEQYF. The DNA of the CDR3 is TGTGCCAGCAGCTTAGCAGATACATACGAGCAGTACTTC.

The rearrangement links TRBV6-1 to TRBJ1-5; possible D gene TRBD1, 5 bases. The CDR3 covers 16 residues. The V end was cut by 4 bases, the J end by 2 bases, with 15 bases between. From germline, CDR1 is MNHNS and CDR2 SASEGT. The CDR3 DNA reads TGTGCCAGCAGTGGGACACTGGGCGGACGCAATCAGCCCCAGCATTTT. It is translated as CASSGTLGGRNQPQHF.

Details on this clone: At one end the junction does not follow the germline gene, possibly because of a read error. This chain uses TRBV7-9 with TRBJ2-2, with D perhaps TRBD1 (5 bases). Germline V gene sequence: CDR1 SEHNR, CDR2 FQNEAQ (reference sequence). The CDR3 is 16 amino acids. The CDR3: CASSSLDRVITRELFF. The CDR3 nucleotides are TGTGCCAGCAGCTCCCTAGACAGAGTGATCACCAGGGAGCTGTTTTTT.

The V call is TRBV7-9, the J call TRBJ2-5, with 9 bases lining up with TRBD1. Germline assignment: CDR1 SEHNR and CDR2 FQNEAQ (reference sequence). Trimming at V came to 4 bases and at J to 4 bases, leaving 4 bases not matched to a gene. This CDR3 is 14 amino acids long. The CDR3 DNA follows: TGTGCCAGCAGCTACGGACAGGGGAGAGAGACCCAGTACTTC. It encodes CASSYGQGRETQYF.

This clone appeared a few times. This sequence joins TRBV6-5 and TRBJ2-7; possible D gene TRBD1, 5 bases. V was pared by 5 bases and J by 2 bases, with 10 bases between. The germline CDR1 and CDR2 sequences are MNHEY and SVGAGI. The length of the CDR3 is 13 residues. CDR3 DNA: TGTGCCAGCAGTCCGGACAACACCTACGAGCAGTACGTC. Amino acids: CASSPDNTYEQYV.